Each of the 9 T cell receptor beta chains below was sequenced from the same sample in a study of shared clonotypes between healthy human individuals. Data came from immunoSEQ multiplex PCR; TCRdb stores just in-frame clones and leaves some out. This table holds hundreds of thousands of clones, 90% to 95% found once. Naive CD8 cells lacked CD45RO and underwent positive selection for CCR7, leaving out terminally differentiated effector memory CD45RA+ cells. The specimen sequenced was naive CD8+ T cells sorted from blood. The receptors were sampled from a woman in her 30s in good health.

The rearrangement uses TRBV28 and TRBJ1-5, with D hard to call. The length of the CDR3 is 14 residues. The V end was cut by 3 bases, the J end by 5 bases, with 11 bases between. The germline V gene encodes CDR1 MDHEN and CDR2 SYDVKM. The CDR3 sequence is CASSFGEGDQPQHF. Here the CDR3 DNA reads TGTGCCAGCAGTTTTGGGGAAGGCGATCAGCCCCAGCATTTT.

The chain couples TRBV14 to TRBJ1-1, with D unresolved. This CDR3 has 16 residues. The V gene's germline CDR1 is SGHDN and CDR2 FVKESK. Trimming left V 0 bases short and J 1 base short, with 12 bases between. This CDR3 is CASSQDMQRRNTEAFF. The CDR3 DNA reads as TGTGCCAGCAGCCAAGATATGCAAAGGCGGAACACTGAAGCTTTCTTT.

V is TRBV21-1 and J is TRBJ1-1; the DNA was not used to check the table's D call, TRBD1. TRBV21-1 is designated a pseudogene. This CDR3 contains 20 residues. CDR3 bases: TGTGCCAGCAGACTCAGCCTCTTCCGGGACAGGGGACATCGTGACACTGAAGCTTTCTTT. As protein: CASRLSLFRDRGHRDTEAFF.

The rearrangement uses TRBV13 and TRBJ2-1, with 7 positions matching TRBD1. Germline lookup yields CDR1 PRHDT and CDR2 FYEKMQ (reference sequence). CDR3 length: 15 residues. The V gene end was trimmed by 3 bases and the J gene end by 2 bases; junction bases not matched to a gene: 4. The CDR3: CASSFRQGPYNEQFF. DNA of the CDR3: TGTGCCAGCAGCTTTAGACAGGGCCCCTACAATGAGCAGTTCTTC.

The genes are TRBV19 and TRBJ2-5; no firm D call. Germline values: CDR1 LNHDA, CDR2 SQIVND (reference sequence). V lost 3 bases, J lost 4 bases, and 9 bases lay in between. The CDR3 covers 13 residues. CDR3: CASSIWQAETQYF. In DNA form, the CDR3 reads TGTGCCAGTAGTATCTGGCAGGCAGAGACCCAGTACTTC.

V gene TRBV27 combines with J gene TRBJ1-5; D is possibly TRBD1 (5 bases). From germline, CDR1 is MNHEY and CDR2 SMNVEV (reference sequence). The V end was cut by 8 bases, the J end by 6 bases, with 17 bases between. The length of the CDR3 is 14 residues. The CDR3 coding sequence is TGTGCCAGCGGGCTCGTGGGGGGTATTCAGCCCCAGCATTTT. It specifies CASGLVGGIQPQHF.

This clone was found once. The V call is TRBV27, the J call TRBJ2-7; TRBD1 is a possible D gene (5 bases). Germline assignment: CDR1 MNHEY and CDR2 SMNVEV (reference sequence). V gave up 9 bases and J gave up 3 bases, with 15 bases separating them. CDR3 length equals 13 residues. The CDR3 protein is CASKLGAGYEQYF. CDR3 DNA sequence: TGTGCCAGTAAACTTGGGGCAGGCTACGAGCAGTACTTC.

The rearrangement uses TRBV9 and TRBJ2-7, with D possibly TRBD2 on 7 matching bases. Germline values: CDR1 SGDLS, CDR2 YYNGEE. Trimming left V 4 bases short and J 2 bases short, with 31 bases between. The CDR3 is 20 residues long. CDR3 protein: CASSPTPPWWEGDSTYEQYF. Here the CDR3 DNA reads TGTGCCAGCAGCCCCACCCCACCTTGGTGGGAGGGGGACTCTACCTACGAGCAGTACTTC.

This sequence joins TRBV20-1 and TRBJ2-1; no clear D. There are 11 residues in the CDR3. Germline V gene data show CDR1 as DFQATT and CDR2 as SNEGSKA (reference sequence). V lost 4 bases and J 6 bases, leaving 7 bases between the germline ends. CDR3 nucleotide sequence: TGCAGTGCTACTTTAGGCAATGAGCAGTTCTTC. Amino acid sequence: CSATLGNEQFF.